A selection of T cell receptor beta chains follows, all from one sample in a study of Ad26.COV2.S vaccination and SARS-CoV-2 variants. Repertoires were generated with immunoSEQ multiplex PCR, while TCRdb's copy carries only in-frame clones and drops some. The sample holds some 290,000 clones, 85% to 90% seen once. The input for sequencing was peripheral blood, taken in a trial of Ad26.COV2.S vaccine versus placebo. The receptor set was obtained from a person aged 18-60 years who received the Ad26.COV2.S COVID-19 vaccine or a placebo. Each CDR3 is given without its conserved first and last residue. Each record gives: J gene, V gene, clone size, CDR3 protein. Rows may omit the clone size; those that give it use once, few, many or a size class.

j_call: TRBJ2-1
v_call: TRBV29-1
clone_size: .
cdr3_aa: SVGKAGQGINEQF

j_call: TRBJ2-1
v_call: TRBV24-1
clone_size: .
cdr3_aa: ATSDPGTGDGNEQF

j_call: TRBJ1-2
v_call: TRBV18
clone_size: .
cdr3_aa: ASSPGQVDGYT

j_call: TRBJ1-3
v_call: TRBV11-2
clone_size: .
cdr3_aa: ASSLRQGTAPLGGNTIY

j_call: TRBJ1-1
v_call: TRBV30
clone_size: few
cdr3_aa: AWSRENTEAF

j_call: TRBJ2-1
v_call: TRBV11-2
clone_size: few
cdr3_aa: ASSLWDSRGDEQF

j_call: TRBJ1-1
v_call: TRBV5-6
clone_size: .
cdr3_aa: ASSRTRRITEAF

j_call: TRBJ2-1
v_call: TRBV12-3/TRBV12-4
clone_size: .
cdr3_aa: ASSLSQNNEQF

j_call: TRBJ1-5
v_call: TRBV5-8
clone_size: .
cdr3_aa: ASSLGTRTGGQPQH

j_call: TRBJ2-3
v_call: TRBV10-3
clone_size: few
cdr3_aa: AISGRGPDTQY

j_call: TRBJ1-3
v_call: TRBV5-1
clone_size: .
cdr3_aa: ASSLGPVGWSGNTIY

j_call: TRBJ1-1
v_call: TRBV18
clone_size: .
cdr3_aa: ASSPGIGGTEAF

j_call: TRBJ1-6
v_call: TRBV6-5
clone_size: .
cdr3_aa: ASSYSGGGRGSPLH

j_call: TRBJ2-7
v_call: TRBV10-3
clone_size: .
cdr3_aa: AISAGLAGSPYEQY

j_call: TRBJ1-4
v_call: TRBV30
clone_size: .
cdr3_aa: AWSVMQNNEKLF

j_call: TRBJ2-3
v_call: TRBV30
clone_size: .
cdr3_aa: AWSLGTGNTDTQY

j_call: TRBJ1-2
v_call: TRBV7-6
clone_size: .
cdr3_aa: ASSPDGGATNYGYT

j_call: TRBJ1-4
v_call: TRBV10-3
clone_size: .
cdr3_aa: AISRATNEKLF

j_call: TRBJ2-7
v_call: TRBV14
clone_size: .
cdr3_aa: ASSQVQTSYEQY

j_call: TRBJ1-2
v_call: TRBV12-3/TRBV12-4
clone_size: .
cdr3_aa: ASRPSGGSGYT

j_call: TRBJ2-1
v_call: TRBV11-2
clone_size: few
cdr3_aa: ASSLGIRPPNEQF

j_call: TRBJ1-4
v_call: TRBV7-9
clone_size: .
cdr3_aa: AATWGGPSGNEKLF

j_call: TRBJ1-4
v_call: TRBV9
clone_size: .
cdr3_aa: ASSVGYAGDEKLF

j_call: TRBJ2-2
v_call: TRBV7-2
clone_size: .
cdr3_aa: ASSLGLQKRNTGELF

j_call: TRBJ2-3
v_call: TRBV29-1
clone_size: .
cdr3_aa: SVDGQGGPTDTQY

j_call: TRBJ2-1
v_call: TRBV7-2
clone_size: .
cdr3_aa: ASSPRGTVYNEQF

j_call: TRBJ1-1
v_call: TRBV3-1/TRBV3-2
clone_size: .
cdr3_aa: ASSQGTYGTEAF

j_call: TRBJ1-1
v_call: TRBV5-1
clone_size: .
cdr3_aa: ASSLAKMDTEAF

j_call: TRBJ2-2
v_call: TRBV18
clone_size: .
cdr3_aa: ATKGTGGNTGELF

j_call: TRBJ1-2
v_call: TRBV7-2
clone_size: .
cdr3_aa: ASSLEASGVVAYGYT

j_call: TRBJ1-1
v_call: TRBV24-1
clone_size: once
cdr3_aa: ATRRGPSTEAF

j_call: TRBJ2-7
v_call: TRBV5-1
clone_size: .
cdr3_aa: ASSLGTGGNEQY

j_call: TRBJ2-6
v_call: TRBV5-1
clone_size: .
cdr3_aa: ASSQDGANVLT